This T cell receptor beta chain was profiled in a study of a mutant IDH1 vaccine in newly diagnosed glioma. Looking at the study overall: First vaccine doses came 4-6 weeks after radiotherapy alone, or with temozolomide cycles.

Here immunoSEQ multiplex PCR was the method, and the copy in TCRdb shows in-frame clones only, minus some. The sample records approximately 50,000 clones, about three quarters being singletons. To note about this clone: As yet, its antigen is unknown.

Looked up from germline, CDR1 is MRHNA and CDR2 is SNTAGT. The length of the CDR3 is 16 residues. The V end lost 1 base, the J end lost 4 bases, and 15 bases lay between the germline ends. Time point defined: week 5, during vaccination. With topical imiquimod, each dose of the vaccine consisted of 300 ug of mutant IDH1 20-mer peptide. V is TRBV6-4 and J is TRBJ2-3; a weak D match, TRBD2 (6 bases). The material sequenced was PBMCs, taken from a glioma patient whose treatment included an IDH1 peptide vaccine. The clonotype originates from a man aged 50-59 years with glioma. For the CDR3, the DNA is TGTGCCAGCAGTGACTGGTCGGCGGGGATGCCAGATACGCAGTATTTT. Protein product: CASSDWSAGMPDTQYF.